Following are 13 T cell receptor beta chains from one sample sequenced in a study of CD4 T cells in relation to SARS-CoV-2 and coronaviruses. No antigen has been assigned to these receptors. Only in-frame clones appear in the TCRdb table, and some are missing; sequencing was by immunoSEQ multiplex PCR. The data hold about 36,000 clones, with 75% to 85% observed a single time. The sample consisted of memory CD4+ T cells from PBMCs, cultured in vitro. The receptors derive from an adult with COVID-19.

The chain combines TRBV19 with TRBJ2-3; D might be TRBD2 (6 bases). The germline gives CDR1 LNHDA, CDR2 SQIVND (reference sequence). The CDR3 runs to 13 residues. The V end was cut by 4 bases, the J end by 9 bases, with 14 bases between. The CDR3 DNA sequence: TGTGCCAGTAGTAGGCCGGGAGCTGACACGCAGTATTTT. Amino acids: CASSRPGADTQYF.

CDR3 sequence: CAISAESSYEQYF. CDR3 DNA: TGTGCCATCAGTGCTGAGAGCTCCTACGAGCAGTACTTC. This chain links TRBV10-3 with TRBJ2-7; D is undetermined. The CDR3 loop spans 13 amino acids. CDR1 is ENHRY and CDR2 is SYGVKD in the germline V gene. V lost 4 bases and J lost 0, with 7 bases in between.

This rearrangement joins TRBV6-2 or TRBV6-3 to TRBJ1-2; a possible D gene is TRBD1 (6 bases). The CDR3 contains 16 residues. Germline V gene data show CDR1 as MNHEY and CDR2 as SVGEGT. Trimming took 5 bases from V and 5 from J, leaving 21 bases between them. CDR3 nucleotide sequence: TGTGCCAGCAGTCCATCCCCCAACAGGGTGCGGTATGGCTACACCTTC. As protein: CASSPSPNRVRYGYTF.

This chain joins TRBV2 and TRBJ2-3; D remains ambiguous. The CDR3 contains 12 residues. Per germline, CDR1 SNHLY and CDR2 FYNNEI. The germline V and J ends were trimmed by 7 bases and 6 bases, with 11 bases remaining between them. The CDR3: CASTWALDTQYF. The CDR3 region has the DNA TGTGCCAGCACCTGGGCCCTGGATACGCAGTATTTT.

The chain recombines TRBV7-8 with TRBJ1-2; the D is unclear. The V end lost 5 bases, the J end lost 6 bases, and 13 bases lay between the germline ends. CDR3 length: 13 amino acids. In germline, CDR1 is SGHVS, CDR2 FQNEAQ. The CDR3 nucleotides read TGTGCCAGCAGCCGCGAAGGGTTTAATGGCTACACCTTC. Translation: CASSREGFNGYTF.

The chain carries TRBV6-2 or TRBV6-3 and TRBJ1-1; TRBD1 might be the D (5 bases). This CDR3 is built from 15 residues. Germline V gene sequence: CDR1 MNHEY, CDR2 SVGEGT. The V end was cut by 2 bases, the J end by 8 bases, with 18 bases between. The CDR3 here is CASSYQGPTGTEAFF. In DNA form, the CDR3 reads TGTGCCAGCAGTTACCAGGGACCAACGGGCACCGAAGCTTTCTTT.

V gene TRBV18 combines with J gene TRBJ2-3; D unclear. CDR3 length equals 13 residues. The V end lost 3 bases, the J end lost 0 bases, and 4 bases lay between the germline ends. CDR1 and CDR2 from the germline V gene are KGHSH and LQKENI. The CDR3 loop reads CASSPTSTDTQYF. CDR3 nucleotides: TGTGCCAGCTCACCGACTAGCACAGATACGCAGTATTTT.

The rearrangement links TRBV30 to TRBJ2-5, with D tentatively TRBD1 (5 bases). The length of the CDR3 is 13 residues. Germline assignment: CDR1 GTSNPN and CDR2 SVGIG (reference sequence). V was shortened by 1 base and J by 2 bases, with 8 bases between the two germline ends. For the CDR3, the DNA is TGTGCCTGGAGTGGCGGACAACAAGAGACCCAGTACTTC. The encoded protein is CAWSGGQQETQYF.

The chain uses TRBV5-6 and TRBJ2-3, with D maybe TRBD2 (6 bases). This CDR3 region has 15 residues. V was cut by 0 bases and J by 2 bases, with 10 bases left in between. The germline V gene encodes CDR1 SGHDT and CDR2 YYEEEE. The CDR3 nucleotides read TGTGCCAGCAGCTTGGTCGGGGGAAACACAGATACGCAGTATTTT. As protein: CASSLVGGNTDTQYF.

The rearrangement links TRBV28 to TRBJ2-2; D may be TRBD2 (6 bases). V was trimmed by 6 bases and J by 3 bases, leaving 14 bases between them. Germline V gene lookup returns CDR1 MDHEN and CDR2 SYDVKM. The CDR3 runs to 15 residues. Here the CDR3 reads CASSRLAGYTGELFF. As DNA, the CDR3 is TGTGCCAGCAGCCGCCTGGCGGGGTACACCGGGGAGCTGTTTTTT.

The chain has TRBV6-5 and TRBJ1-1; D not certain. Germline V gene data show CDR1 as MNHEY and CDR2 as SVGAGI. The CDR3 extends over 14 amino acids. Trimming stripped 2 bases from V and 2 bases from J, with 9 bases between. Here the CDR3 reads CASSYRTRNTEAFF. The CDR3 DNA reads TGTGCCAGCAGTTACCGGACGCGTAACACTGAAGCTTTCTTT.

This chain joins TRBV7-7 and TRBJ2-3, with a weak D call TRBD1 (6 bases). Germline V gene data show CDR1 as SSHAT and CDR2 as FNYEAQ (reference sequence). Between the trimmed V and J ends, which lost 5 bases and 5 bases, there was a span of 14 bases. This CDR3 is built from 14 residues. The CDR3 reads CASSVGLGGDTQYF. CDR3 DNA sequence: TGTGCCAGCAGCGTGGGCCTAGGGGGAGATACGCAGTATTTT.

This clone was recorded only once. The chain combines TRBV7-2 with TRBJ1-5, with a weak D call TRBD1 (5 bases). Deletions cut 5 bases from V and 0 bases from J, with 14 bases between. Germline V gene lookup returns CDR1 SGHTA and CDR2 FQGNSA. The CDR3 is made up of 16 amino acids. The CDR3 spells CASSPRQLFSNQPQHF. CDR3 sequence (DNA): TGTGCCAGCAGCCCTCGACAGCTATTTAGCAATCAGCCCCAGCATTTT.